Listed below are T cell receptor beta chains from one sample, sequenced in a study of T-cell memory formation after mild COVID-19. A single record per CDR3 protein comes from TCRdb applying MiXCR to the 5' RACE reads. The sample has about 190,000 distinct CDR3 sequences; about 18% are singletons. Sequencing input: PBMCs or a T cell subset sorted from them (not recorded which). The receptor set was obtained from an adult woman who had mild COVID-19 (a few samples of this study predate the infection). Cell type and time point are not known. Both conserved end residues are part of each CDR3. The order of the fields is clone size, D gene, J gene, V gene, CDR3 DNA, CDR3 protein. D genes are given only for firm matches. Clone size is stated in some rows and not others, as once, few, many or a class when expanded.

size: few; D: TRBD1; J: TRBJ1-2; V: TRBV7-9; DNA: TGTGCCAGCAGCTTAGCACGTCCGGGACAGGGGAACTATGGCTACACCTTC; CDR3: CASSLARPGQGNYGYTF
size: few; D: .; J: TRBJ2-2; V: TRBV12-3/TRBV12-4; DNA: TGTGCCAGCAGTTTATACGGGAACACCGGGGAGCTGTTTTTT; CDR3: CASSLYGNTGELFF
size: few; D: TRBD2; J: TRBJ2-2; V: TRBV24-1; DNA: TGTGCCACCAGTGATCCGGTAGCGGGACTAAACACCGGGGAGCTGTTTTTT; CDR3: CATSDPVAGLNTGELFF
size: few; D: .; J: TRBJ2-1; V: TRBV6-1; DNA: TGTGCCAGCAGTCAACCACTAGGGGGATACAATGAGCAGTTCTTC; CDR3: CASSQPLGGYNEQFF
size: few; D: .; J: TRBJ1-4; V: TRBV6-5; DNA: TGTGCCAGCACTCTCTCCGGACCTGCAACTAATGAAAAACTGTTTTTT; CDR3: CASTLSGPATNEKLFF
size: few; D: .; J: TRBJ1-1; V: TRBV4-3; DNA: TGCGCCAGCAGCCAAGATAGGGGGGCCTCGAACACTGAAGCTTTCTTT; CDR3: CASSQDRGASNTEAFF
size: .; D: TRBD1; J: TRBJ2-1; V: TRBV9; DNA: TGTGCCAGCAGCGGGATTGGGACAGGGGGGAACAATGAGCAGTTCTTC; CDR3: CASSGIGTGGNNEQFF
size: .; D: .; J: TRBJ1-2; V: TRBV6-2/TRBV6-3; DNA: TGTGCCAGCAGTTACGCCGGAGGATTCGATGGCTACACCTTC; CDR3: CASSYAGGFDGYTF
size: .; D: TRBD2; J: TRBJ2-1; V: TRBV27; DNA: TGTGCCAGCAGTTCCCCGGGACTAGCGGGGGGGTCCTACAATGAGCAGTTCTTC; CDR3: CASSSPGLAGGSYNEQFF
size: few; D: .; J: TRBJ2-7; V: TRBV7-9; DNA: TGTGCCAGCAGCCTCCCAGCAAACTACGAGCAGTACTTC; CDR3: CASSLPANYEQYF
size: few; D: .; J: TRBJ2-7; V: TRBV24-1; DNA: TGTGCCACCAGTGATGCCGTTGAGTACAACGAGCAGTACTTC; CDR3: CATSDAVEYNEQYF
size: few; D: TRBD2; J: TRBJ2-3; V: TRBV4-3; DNA: TGCGCCAGCAGCCAAGATTTGCGGGGGTTCACAGATACGCAGTATTTT; CDR3: CASSQDLRGFTDTQYF
size: few; D: .; J: TRBJ1-6; V: TRBV5-5; DNA: TGTGCCAGCAGCTTGAACTGGGGGCAGGTTTCACCCCTCCACTTT; CDR3: CASSLNWGQVSPLHF
size: .; D: .; J: TRBJ1-6; V: TRBV12-3/TRBV12-4; DNA: TGTGCCAGCAGTTTGGAGGCCGATAATTCACCCCTCCACTTT; CDR3: CASSLEADNSPLHF
size: few; D: TRBD2; J: TRBJ2-7; V: TRBV14; DNA: TGTGCCAGCAGCAATAGCGGGAGAGATCCCTACGAGCAGTACTTC; CDR3: CASSNSGRDPYEQYF
size: few; D: .; J: TRBJ1-2; V: TRBV18; DNA: TGTGCCAGCTCACCCCGGGACGGACCCTATGGCTACACCTTC; CDR3: CASSPRDGPYGYTF
size: .; D: .; J: TRBJ2-7; V: TRBV29-1; DNA: TGCAGCGTAATACCGGGACAAACCTACGAGCAGTACTTC; CDR3: CSVIPGQTYEQYF
size: .; D: TRBD2; J: TRBJ2-1; V: TRBV12-3/TRBV12-4; DNA: TGTGCCAGCAGTTTTAGCGGGGGCTACAATGAGCAGTTCTTC; CDR3: CASSFSGGYNEQFF
size: .; D: TRBD2; J: TRBJ2-1; V: TRBV5-1; DNA: TGCGCCAGCAGCTCAGGTAGCGGGTCCTACAATGAGCAGTTCTTC; CDR3: CASSSGSGSYNEQFF
size: many; D: .; J: TRBJ1-5; V: TRBV7-7; DNA: TGTGCCAGCAGCTTAGATAGGTTTCAGCCCCAGCATTTT; CDR3: CASSLDRFQPQHF
size: .; D: TRBD2; J: TRBJ2-3; V: TRBV5-1; DNA: TGCGCCAGCAGCGTTGGTCTAGCGGCTACCACAGATACGCAGTATTTT; CDR3: CASSVGLAATTDTQYF
size: many; D: TRBD2; J: TRBJ2-5; V: TRBV20-1; DNA: TGCAGTGCTAGCTGGCGGGGGGTGGGAGAGACCCAGTACTTC; CDR3: CSASWRGVGETQYF
size: .; D: TRBD2; J: TRBJ2-1; V: TRBV6-5; DNA: TGTGCCAGCAGTCGTACTAGCGGGGGGTCTTACAATGAGCAGTTCTTC; CDR3: CASSRTSGGSYNEQFF
size: few; D: .; J: TRBJ2-2; V: TRBV20-1; DNA: TGCAGTGCTAGTAGGGCCCCGAACACCGGGGAGCTGTTTTTT; CDR3: CSASRAPNTGELFF
size: .; D: TRBD2; J: TRBJ2-1; V: TRBV11-3; DNA: TGTGCCAGCAGCTTTGCGGGAGGTGGCTACAATGAGCAGTTCTTC; CDR3: CASSFAGGGYNEQFF
size: .; D: TRBD2; J: TRBJ2-3; V: TRBV12-5; DNA: TGTGCTAGTGGTTTGGTATTGCGGGGGGGCCCCGATACGCAGTATTTT; CDR3: CASGLVLRGGPDTQYF
size: few; D: .; J: TRBJ2-7; V: TRBV4-2; DNA: TGTGCCAGCAGCCGTAAAGTGGGGCAGGGAGAGGACGAGCAGTACTTC; CDR3: CASSRKVGQGEDEQYF
size: few; D: TRBD2; J: TRBJ2-7; V: TRBV6-5; DNA: TGTGCCAGCAGTCACAACCCCTCCGGGACTAGCGGGTACTACGAGCAGTACTTC; CDR3: CASSHNPSGTSGYYEQYF
size: few; D: .; J: TRBJ1-1; V: TRBV12-3/TRBV12-4; DNA: TGTGCCAGCAGCTTGTCCGGCAAACGCATGAACACTGAAGCTTTCTTT; CDR3: CASSLSGKRMNTEAFF
size: .; D: .; J: TRBJ2-1; V: TRBV7-2; DNA: TGTGCCAGCGGAGACAGAGCCTCCTACAATGAGCAGTTCTTC; CDR3: CASGDRASYNEQFF
size: few; D: .; J: TRBJ1-6; V: TRBV12-3/TRBV12-4; DNA: TGTGCCAGCAGCCCGACCCATACCTATTCACCCCTCCACTTT; CDR3: CASSPTHTYSPLHF
size: .; D: .; J: TRBJ1-1; V: TRBV3-1; DNA: TGTGCCAGCAGCCGACAGGACAACACTGAAGCTTTCTTT; CDR3: CASSRQDNTEAFF
size: few; D: .; J: TRBJ2-7; V: TRBV7-2; DNA: TGTGCCAGCAGCTTACTGGGAGCATACTCCGGGGGAGAGCAGTACTTC; CDR3: CASSLLGAYSGGEQYF
size: few; D: .; J: TRBJ2-5; V: TRBV5-8; DNA: TGTGCCAGCAGCCAAAATCCCCCCCCAGAGACCCAGTACTTC; CDR3: CASSQNPPPETQYF
size: .; D: .; J: TRBJ2-7; V: TRBV6-5; DNA: TGTGCCAGCAGGGGGACCGACAGAACCTTGGGCGAGCAGTACTTC; CDR3: CASRGTDRTLGEQYF
size: few; D: .; J: TRBJ2-1; V: TRBV6-2/TRBV6-3; DNA: TGTGCCAGCAGTAATATACCATGGAGTGAGCAGTTCTTC; CDR3: CASSNIPWSEQFF
size: few; D: TRBD1; J: TRBJ1-2; V: TRBV20-1; DNA: TGCAGTGCTAGGGGACAGTACTATGGCTACACCTTC; CDR3: CSARGQYYGYTF